This TCR beta chain emerged from a study of T cells expressing NK-cell markers. This CDR3 spans 15 amino acids. Germline assignment: CDR1 MNHEY and CDR2 SVGAGI. TCRdb re-called the 5' RACE reads and catalogs CDR3 proteins one per entry, DNA excluded. The repertoire table contains 300,000 to 500,000 distinct CDR3 sequences. The chain has TRBV6-5 and TRBJ2-1; TCRdb's D call, TRBD1, is unchecked because there is no DNA. This TCR was sampled from a woman in her forties or fifties in good health. Sequenced material: blood T cells: a sorted CD56 or NKG2C T cell subset, CD4+ or CD8+ T cells, or bulk PBMC T cells (not recorded which). The CDR3 loop is CASSPKSGHHNEQFF.